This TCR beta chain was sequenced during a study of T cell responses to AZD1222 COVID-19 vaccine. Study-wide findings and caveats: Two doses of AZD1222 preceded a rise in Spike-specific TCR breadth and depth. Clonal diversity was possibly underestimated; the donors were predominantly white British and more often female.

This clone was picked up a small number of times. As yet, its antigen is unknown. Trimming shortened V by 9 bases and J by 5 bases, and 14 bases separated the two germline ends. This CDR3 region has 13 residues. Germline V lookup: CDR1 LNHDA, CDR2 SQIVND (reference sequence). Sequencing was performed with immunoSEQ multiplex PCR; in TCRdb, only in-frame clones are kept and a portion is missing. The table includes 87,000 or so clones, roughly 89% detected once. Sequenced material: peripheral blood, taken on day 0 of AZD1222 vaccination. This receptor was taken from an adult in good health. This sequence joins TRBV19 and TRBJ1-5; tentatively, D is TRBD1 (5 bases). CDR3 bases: TGTGCCAGCATGGGGGGGATTCATCAGCCCCAGCATTTT. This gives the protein CASMGGIHQPQHF.